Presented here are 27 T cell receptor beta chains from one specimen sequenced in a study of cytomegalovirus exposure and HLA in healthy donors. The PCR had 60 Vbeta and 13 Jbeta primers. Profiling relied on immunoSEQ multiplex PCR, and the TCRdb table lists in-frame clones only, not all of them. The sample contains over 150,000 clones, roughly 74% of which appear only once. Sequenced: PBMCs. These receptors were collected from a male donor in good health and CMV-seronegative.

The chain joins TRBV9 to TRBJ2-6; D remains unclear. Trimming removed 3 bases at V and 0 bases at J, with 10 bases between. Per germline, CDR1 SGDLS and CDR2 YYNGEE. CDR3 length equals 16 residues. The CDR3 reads CASSERGYSGANVLTF. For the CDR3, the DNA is TGTGCCAGCAGCGAGCGAGGTTACTCTGGGGCCAACGTCCTGACTTTC. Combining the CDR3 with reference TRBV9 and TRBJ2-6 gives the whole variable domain DSGVTQTPKHLITATGQRVTLRCSPRSGDLSVYWYQQSLDQGLQFLIQYYNGEERAKGNILERFSAQQFPDLHSELNLSSLELGDSALYFCASSERGYSGANVLTFGAGSRLTVL.

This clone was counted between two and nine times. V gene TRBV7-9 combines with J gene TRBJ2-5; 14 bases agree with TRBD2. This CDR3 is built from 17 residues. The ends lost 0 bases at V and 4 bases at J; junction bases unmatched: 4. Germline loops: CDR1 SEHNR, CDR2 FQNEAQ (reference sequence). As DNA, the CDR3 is TGTGCCAGCAGCTTAGCTCCGGGACTAGCGGGAGCAGAGACCCAGTACTTC. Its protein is CASSLAPGLAGAETQYF.

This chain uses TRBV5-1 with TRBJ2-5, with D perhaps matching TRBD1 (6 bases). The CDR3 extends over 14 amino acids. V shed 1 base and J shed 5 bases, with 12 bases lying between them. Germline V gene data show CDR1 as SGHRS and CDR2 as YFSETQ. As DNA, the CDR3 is TGCGCCAGCAGCTTGAAACAGGGCGGGGAGACCCAGTACTTC. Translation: CASSLKQGGETQYF.

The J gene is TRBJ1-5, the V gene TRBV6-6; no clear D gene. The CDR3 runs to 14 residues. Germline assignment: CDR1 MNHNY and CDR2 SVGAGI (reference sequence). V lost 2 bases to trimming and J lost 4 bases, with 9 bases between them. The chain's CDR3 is CASSYPLGNQPQHF. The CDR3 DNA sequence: TGTGCCAGCAGTTACCCTCTCGGGAATCAGCCCCAGCATTTT.

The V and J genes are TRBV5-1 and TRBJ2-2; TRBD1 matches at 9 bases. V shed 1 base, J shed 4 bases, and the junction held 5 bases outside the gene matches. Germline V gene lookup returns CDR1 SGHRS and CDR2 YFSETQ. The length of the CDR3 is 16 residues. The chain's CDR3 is CASSLTGGSGTGELFF. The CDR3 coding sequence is TGCGCCAGCAGCTTGACAGGGGGCAGCGGCACCGGGGAGCTGTTTTTT.

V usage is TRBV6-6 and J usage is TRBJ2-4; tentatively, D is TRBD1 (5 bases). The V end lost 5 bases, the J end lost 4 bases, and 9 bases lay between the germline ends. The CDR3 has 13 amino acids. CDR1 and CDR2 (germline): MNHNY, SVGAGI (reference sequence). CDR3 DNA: TGTGCCAGCAGTCCCAACAGGAAAAACATTCAGTACTTC. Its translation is CASSPNRKNIQYF.

CDR3 region: CASSQARDYEQYF. The CDR3 nucleotides read TGCGCCAGCAGCCAAGCCAGGGACTACGAGCAGTACTTC. This chain connects TRBV4-1 to TRBJ2-7; possible D gene TRBD1, 5 bases. This CDR3 spans 13 amino acids. Trimming pared 1 base from V and 3 bases from J, leaving 7 bases between. From germline, CDR1 is MGHRA and CDR2 YSYEKL.

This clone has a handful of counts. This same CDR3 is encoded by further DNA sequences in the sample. CDR3: CASSLVRNTEAFF. The CDR3 nucleotides read TGTGCCAGCAGCTTAGTCCGGAACACTGAAGCTTTCTTT. V usage is TRBV7-2 and J usage is TRBJ1-1; no definite D call. Trimming stripped 1 base from V and 1 base from J, with 4 bases between. Per the germline V gene, CDR1 is SGHTA and CDR2 is FQGNSA. This CDR3 spans 13 amino acids.

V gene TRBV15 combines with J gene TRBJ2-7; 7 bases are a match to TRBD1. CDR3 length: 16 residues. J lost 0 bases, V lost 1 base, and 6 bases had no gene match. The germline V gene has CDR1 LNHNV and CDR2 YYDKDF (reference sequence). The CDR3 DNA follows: TGTGCCACCAGCAGAGGGACAGGCGCCATCTCCTACGAGCAGTACTTC. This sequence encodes CATSRGTGAISYEQYF.

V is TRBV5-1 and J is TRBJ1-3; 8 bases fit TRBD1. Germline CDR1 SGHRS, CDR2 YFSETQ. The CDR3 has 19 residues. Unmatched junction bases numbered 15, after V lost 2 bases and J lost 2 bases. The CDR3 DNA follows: TGCGCCAGCAGCTTTTTCCCCTCAGGGGGCGCGACTCCTGGAAACACCATATATTTT. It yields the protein CASSFFPSGGATPGNTIYF.

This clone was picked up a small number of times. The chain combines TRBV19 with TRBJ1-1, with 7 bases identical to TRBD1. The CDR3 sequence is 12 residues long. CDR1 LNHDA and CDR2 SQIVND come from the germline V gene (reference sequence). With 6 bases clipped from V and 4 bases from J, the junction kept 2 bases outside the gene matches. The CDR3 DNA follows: TGTGCCAGTAGACAGGGGTTCACTGAAGCTTTCTTT. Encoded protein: CASRQGFTEAFF.

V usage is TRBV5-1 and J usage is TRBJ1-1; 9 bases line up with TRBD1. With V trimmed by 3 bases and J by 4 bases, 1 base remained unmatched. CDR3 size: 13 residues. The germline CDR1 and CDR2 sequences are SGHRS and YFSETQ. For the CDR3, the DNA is TGCGCCAGCAGCTCGACAGGGGGCACTGAAGCTTTCTTT. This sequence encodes CASSSTGGTEAFF.

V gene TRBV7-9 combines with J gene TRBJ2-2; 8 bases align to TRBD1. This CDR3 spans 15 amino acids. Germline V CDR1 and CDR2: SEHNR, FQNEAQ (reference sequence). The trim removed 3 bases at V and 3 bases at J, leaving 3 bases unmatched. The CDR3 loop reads CASSFTGGYTGELFF. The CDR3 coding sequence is TGTGCCAGCAGCTTTACAGGGGGATACACCGGGGAGCTGTTTTTT.

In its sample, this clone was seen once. The CDR3 DNA reads as TGCAGCGTACGCTTAAAACCGGGCAATGAGCAGTTCTTC. It translates to CSVRLKPGNEQFF. The chain couples TRBV29-1 to TRBJ2-1; D uncertain. Germline assignment: CDR1 SQVTM and CDR2 ANQGSEA. Trimming stripped 6 bases from V and 6 bases from J, with 15 bases between. CDR3 length: 13 residues.

CDR3 protein: CASSYTNARTGTGTF. In DNA form, the CDR3 reads TGTGCCAGCAGTTACACAAATGCAAGAACCGGGACAGGGACCTTC. The chain uses TRBV6-5 and TRBJ1-2, with 9 bases that match TRBD1. Germline CDR1 reads MNHEY; CDR2 reads SVGAGI. V was clipped by 2 bases and J by 14 bases; unmatched bases: 15. CDR3 length equals 15 residues.

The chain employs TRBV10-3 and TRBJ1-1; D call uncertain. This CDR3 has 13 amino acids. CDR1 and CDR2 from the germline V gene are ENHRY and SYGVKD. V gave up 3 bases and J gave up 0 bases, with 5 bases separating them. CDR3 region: CAISERLNTEAFF. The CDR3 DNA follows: TGTGCCATCAGTGAACGGTTGAACACTGAAGCTTTCTTT.

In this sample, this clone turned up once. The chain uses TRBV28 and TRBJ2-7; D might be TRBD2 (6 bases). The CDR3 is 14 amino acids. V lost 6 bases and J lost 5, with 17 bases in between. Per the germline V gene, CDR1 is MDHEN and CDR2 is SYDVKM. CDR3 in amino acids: CASRAGTLDHEQYF. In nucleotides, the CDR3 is TGTGCCAGCAGGGCCGGGACTCTGGACCACGAGCAGTACTTC. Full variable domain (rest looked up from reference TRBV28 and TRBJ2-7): DVKVTQSSRYLVKRTGEKVFLECVQDMDHENMFWYRQDPGLGLRLIYFSYDVKMKEKGDIPEGYSVSREKKERFSLILESASTNQTSMYLCASRAGTLDHEQYFGPGTRLTVT.

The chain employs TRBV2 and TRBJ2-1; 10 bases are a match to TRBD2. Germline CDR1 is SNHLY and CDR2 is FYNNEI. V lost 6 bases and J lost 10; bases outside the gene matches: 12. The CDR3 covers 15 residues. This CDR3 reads CASREGIAGGSEQFF. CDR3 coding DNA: TGTGCCAGCAGGGAGGGGATAGCGGGGGGAAGCGAGCAGTTCTTC.

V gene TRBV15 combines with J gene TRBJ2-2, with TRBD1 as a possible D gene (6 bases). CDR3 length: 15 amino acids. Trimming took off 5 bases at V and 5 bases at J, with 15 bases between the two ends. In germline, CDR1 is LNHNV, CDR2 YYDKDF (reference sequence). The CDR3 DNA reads TGTGCCACCAGCGGACAGTCAAGAGGAACCGGGGAGCTGTTTTTT. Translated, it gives CATSGQSRGTGELFF.

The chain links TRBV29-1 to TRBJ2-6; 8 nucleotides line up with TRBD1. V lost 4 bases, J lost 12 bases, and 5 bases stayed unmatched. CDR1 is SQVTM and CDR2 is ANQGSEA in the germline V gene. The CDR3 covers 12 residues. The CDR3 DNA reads TGCAGCGTTGGGGGGACAGGTCTCGTCCTGACTTTC. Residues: CSVGGTGLVLTF.

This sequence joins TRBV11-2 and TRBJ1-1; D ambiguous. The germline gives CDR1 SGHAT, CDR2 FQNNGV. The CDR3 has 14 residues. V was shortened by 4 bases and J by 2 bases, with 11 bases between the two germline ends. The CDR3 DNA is TGTGCCAGCAGCTCCAGGACGGGAAACACTGAAGCTTTCTTT. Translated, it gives CASSSRTGNTEAFF. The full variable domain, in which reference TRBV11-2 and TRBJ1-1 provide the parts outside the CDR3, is EAGVAQSPRYKIIEKRQSVAFWCNPISGHATLYWYQQILGQGPKLLIQFQNNGVVDDSQLPKDRFSAERLKGVDSTLKIQPAKLEDSAVYLCASSSRTGNTEAFFGQGTRLTVV.

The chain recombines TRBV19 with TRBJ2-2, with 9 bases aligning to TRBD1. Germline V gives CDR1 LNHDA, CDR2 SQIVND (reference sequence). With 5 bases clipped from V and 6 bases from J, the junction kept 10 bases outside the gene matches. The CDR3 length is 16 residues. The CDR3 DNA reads TGTGCCAGTAGTCCCTGGACAGGGGAAAGGGCCGGGGAGCTGTTTTTT. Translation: CASSPWTGERAGELFF. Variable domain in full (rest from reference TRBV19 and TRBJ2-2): DGGITQSPKYLFRKEGQNVTLSCEQNLNHDAMYWYRQDPGQGLRLIYYSQIVNDFQKGDIAEGYSVSREKKESFPLTVTSAQKNPTAFYLCASSPWTGERAGELFFGEGSRLTVL.

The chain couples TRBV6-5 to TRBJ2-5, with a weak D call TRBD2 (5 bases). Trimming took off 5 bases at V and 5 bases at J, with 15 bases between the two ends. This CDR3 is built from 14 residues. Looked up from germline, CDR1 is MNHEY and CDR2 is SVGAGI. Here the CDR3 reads CASSPLGGRETQYF. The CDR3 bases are TGTGCCAGCAGTCCCCTCGGAGGTCGGGAGACCCAGTACTTC.

This chain's CDR3 is CASSTGIPYGYTF. CDR3 in DNA: TGTGCCAGCAGTACAGGGATCCCCTATGGCTACACCTTC. The chain links TRBV6-6 to TRBJ1-2, with D maybe TRBD1 (6 bases). V lost 5 bases and J lost 4, with 11 bases in between. The length of the CDR3 is 13 residues. In germline, CDR1 is MNHNY, CDR2 SVGAGI (reference sequence).

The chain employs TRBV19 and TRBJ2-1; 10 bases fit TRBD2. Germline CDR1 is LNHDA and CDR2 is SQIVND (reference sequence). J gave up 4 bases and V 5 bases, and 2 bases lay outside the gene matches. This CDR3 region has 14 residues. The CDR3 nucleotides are TGTGCCAGTAGTCGGACTAGCGGATACAATGAGCAGTTCTTC. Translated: CASSRTSGYNEQFF.

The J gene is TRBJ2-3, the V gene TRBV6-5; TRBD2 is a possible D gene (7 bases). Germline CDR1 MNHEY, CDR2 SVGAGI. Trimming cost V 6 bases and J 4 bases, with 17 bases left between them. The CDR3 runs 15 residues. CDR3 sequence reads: CASSLRGGFADTQYF. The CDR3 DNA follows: TGTGCCAGCAGCTTAAGGGGGGGGTTCGCAGATACGCAGTATTTT.

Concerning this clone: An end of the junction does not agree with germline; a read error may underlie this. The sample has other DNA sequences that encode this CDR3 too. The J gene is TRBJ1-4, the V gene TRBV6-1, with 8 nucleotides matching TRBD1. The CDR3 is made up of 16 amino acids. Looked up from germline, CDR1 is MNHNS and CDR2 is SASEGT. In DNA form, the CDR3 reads TGTGCCAGCAGTGGGCACAGGGGGGACGCAGGAGAAAAACTATTTTTT. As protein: CASSGHRGDAGEKLFF.